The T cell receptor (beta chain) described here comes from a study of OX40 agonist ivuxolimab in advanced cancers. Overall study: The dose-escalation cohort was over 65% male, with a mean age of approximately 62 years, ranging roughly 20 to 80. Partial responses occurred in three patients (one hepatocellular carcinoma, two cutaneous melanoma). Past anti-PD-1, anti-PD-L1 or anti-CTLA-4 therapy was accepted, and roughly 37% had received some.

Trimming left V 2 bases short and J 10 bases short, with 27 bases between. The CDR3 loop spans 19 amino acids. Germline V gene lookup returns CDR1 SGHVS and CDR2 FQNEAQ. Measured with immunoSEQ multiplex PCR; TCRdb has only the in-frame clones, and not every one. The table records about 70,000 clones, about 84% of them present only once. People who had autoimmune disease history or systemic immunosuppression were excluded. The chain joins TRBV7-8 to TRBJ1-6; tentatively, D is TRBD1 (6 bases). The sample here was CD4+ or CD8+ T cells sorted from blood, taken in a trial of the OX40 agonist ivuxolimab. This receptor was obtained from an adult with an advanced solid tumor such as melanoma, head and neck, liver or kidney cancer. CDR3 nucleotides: TGTGCCAGCAGCTTAACTTTGGCAGGGGCCACCCCAAGTCACTCACCCCTCCACTTT. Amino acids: CASSLTLAGATPSHSPLHF.